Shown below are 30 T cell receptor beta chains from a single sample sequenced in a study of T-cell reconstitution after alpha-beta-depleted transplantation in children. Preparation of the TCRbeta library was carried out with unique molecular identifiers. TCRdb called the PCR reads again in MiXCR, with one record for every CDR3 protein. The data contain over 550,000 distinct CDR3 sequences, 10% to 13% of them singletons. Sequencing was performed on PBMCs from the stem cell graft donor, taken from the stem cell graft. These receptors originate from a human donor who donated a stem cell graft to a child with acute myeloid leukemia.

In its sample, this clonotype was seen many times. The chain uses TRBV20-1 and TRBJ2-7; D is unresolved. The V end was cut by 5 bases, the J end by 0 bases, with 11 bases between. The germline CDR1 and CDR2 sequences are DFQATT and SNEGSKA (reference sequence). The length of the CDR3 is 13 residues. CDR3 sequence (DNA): TGCAGTGCTCGGGCAGAGAGCTCCTACGAGCAGTACTTC. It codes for CSARAESSYEQYF.

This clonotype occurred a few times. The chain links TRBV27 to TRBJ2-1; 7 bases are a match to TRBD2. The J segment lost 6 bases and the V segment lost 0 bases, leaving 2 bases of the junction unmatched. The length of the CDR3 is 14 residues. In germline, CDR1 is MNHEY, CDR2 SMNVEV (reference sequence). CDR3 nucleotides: TGTGCCAGCAGTTTATCTGGGGAGGGCAATGAGCAGTTCTTC. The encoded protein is CASSLSGEGNEQFF.

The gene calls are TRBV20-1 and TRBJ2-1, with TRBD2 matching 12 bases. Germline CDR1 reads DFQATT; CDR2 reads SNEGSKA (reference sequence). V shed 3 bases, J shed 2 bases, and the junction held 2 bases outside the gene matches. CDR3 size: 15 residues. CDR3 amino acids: CSASGLAGTYNEQFF. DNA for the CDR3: TGCAGTGCTAGCGGACTAGCGGGAACCTACAATGAGCAGTTCTTC.

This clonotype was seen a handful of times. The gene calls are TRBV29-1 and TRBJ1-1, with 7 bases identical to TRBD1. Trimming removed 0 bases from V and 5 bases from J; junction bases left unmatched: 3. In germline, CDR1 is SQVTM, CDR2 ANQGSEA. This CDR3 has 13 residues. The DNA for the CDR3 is TGCAGCGTTGAAGACAGGGGGAAAACTGAAGCTTTCTTT. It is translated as CSVEDRGKTEAFF.

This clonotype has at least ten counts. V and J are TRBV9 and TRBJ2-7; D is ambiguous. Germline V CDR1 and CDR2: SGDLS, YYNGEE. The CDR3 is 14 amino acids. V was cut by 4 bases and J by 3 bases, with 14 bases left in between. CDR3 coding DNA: TGTGCCAGCAGCCCCGAGGTGGTTCTCTACGAGCAGTACTTC. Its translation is CASSPEVVLYEQYF.

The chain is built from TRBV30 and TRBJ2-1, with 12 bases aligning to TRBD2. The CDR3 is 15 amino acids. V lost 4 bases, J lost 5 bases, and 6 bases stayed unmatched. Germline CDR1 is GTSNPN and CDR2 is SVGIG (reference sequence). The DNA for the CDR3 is TGTGCCTGGACCACCGGACTAGCGGGAAACAATGAGCAGTTCTTC. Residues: CAWTTGLAGNNEQFF.

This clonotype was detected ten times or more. CDR3: CASSPWAQGETQYF. CDR3 coding DNA: TGTGCCAGCAGCCCCTGGGCCCAAGGAGAGACCCAGTACTTC. The J gene is TRBJ2-5, the V gene TRBV5-5; no clear D. The germline V gene encodes CDR1 SGHKS and CDR2 YYEKEE (reference sequence). Between the trimmed V and J ends, which lost 4 bases and 4 bases, there was a span of 14 bases. CDR3 length: 14 amino acids.

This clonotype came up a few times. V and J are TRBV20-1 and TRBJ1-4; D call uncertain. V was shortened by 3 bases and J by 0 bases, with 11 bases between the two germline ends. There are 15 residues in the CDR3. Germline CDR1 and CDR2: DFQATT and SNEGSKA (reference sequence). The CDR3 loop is CSARAHSATNEKLFF. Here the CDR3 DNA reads TGCAGTGCTAGGGCCCATTCCGCAACTAATGAAAAACTGTTTTTT.

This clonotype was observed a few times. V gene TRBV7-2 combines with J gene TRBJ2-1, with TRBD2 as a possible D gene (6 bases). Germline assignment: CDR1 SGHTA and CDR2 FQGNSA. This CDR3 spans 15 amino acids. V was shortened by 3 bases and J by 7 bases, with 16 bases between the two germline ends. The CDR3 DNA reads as TGTGCCAGCAGCTTTGGTGGGAGGCCGTCGAATGAGCAGTTCTTC. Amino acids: CASSFGGRPSNEQFF.

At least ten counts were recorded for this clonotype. CDR3 amino acids: CASRRGWGSYNEQFF. In nucleotides, the CDR3 is TGTGCCAGCAGGCGTGGATGGGGATCCTACAATGAGCAGTTCTTC. The V gene is TRBV6-5, the J gene TRBJ2-1, with D unresolved. The CDR3 runs to 15 residues. Germline loops: CDR1 MNHEY, CDR2 SVGAGI. V was cut by 6 bases and J by 1 base, with 13 bases left in between.

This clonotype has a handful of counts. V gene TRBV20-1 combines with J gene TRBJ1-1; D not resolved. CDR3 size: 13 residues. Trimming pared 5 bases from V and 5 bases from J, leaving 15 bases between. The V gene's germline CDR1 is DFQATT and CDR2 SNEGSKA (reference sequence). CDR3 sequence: CSALSPTGTEAFF. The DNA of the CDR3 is TGCAGTGCTCTGTCCCCAACGGGAACTGAAGCTTTCTTT.

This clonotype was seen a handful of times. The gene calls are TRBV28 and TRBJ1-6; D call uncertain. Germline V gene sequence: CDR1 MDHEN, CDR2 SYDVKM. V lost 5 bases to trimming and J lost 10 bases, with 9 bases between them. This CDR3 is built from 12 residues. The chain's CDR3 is CASSRGQSPLHF. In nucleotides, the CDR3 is TGTGCCAGCAGTCGGGGTCAGTCACCCCTCCACTTT.

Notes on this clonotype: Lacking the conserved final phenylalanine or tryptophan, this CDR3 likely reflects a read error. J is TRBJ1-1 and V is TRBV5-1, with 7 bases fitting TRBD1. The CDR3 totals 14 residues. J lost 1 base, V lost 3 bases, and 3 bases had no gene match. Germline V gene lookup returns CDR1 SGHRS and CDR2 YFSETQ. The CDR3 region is CASSSQGGNTEAFI. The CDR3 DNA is TGCGCCAGCAGCTCGCAGGGGGGGAACACTGAAGCTTTCATT.

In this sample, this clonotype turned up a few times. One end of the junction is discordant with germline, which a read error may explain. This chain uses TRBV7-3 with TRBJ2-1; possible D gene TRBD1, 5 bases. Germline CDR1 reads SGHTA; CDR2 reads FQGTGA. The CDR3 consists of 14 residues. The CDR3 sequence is CASSVTGTYNEQFF. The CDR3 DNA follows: TGTGCCAGCAGCGTAACAGGAACCTACAATGAGCAGTTCTTC.

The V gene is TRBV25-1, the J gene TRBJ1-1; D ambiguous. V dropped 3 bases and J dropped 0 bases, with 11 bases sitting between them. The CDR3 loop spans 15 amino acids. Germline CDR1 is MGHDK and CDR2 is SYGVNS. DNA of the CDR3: TGTGCCAGCAGTGAGATAGGGCAGTTGAACACTGAAGCTTTCTTT. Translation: CASSEIGQLNTEAFF.

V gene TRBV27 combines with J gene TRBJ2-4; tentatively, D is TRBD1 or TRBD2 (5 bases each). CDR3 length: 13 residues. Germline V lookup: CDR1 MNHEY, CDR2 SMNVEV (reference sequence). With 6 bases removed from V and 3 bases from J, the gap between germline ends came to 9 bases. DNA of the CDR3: TGTGCCAGCAGACCAGGGAGCAAAAACATTCAGTACTTC. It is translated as CASRPGSKNIQYF.

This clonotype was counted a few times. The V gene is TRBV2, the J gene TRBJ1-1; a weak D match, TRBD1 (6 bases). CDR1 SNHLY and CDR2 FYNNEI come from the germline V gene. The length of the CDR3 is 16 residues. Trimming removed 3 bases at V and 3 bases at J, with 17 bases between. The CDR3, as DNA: TGTGCCAGCAGTGATAGCCGAGGACAGTTATACACTGAAGCTTTCTTT. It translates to CASSDSRGQLYTEAFF. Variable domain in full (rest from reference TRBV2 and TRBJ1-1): EPEVTQTPSHQVTQMGQEVILRCVPISNHLYFYWYRQILGQKVEFLVSFYNNEISEKSEIFDDQFSVERPDGSNFTLKIRSTKLEDSAMYFCASSDSRGQLYTEAFFGQGTRLTVV.

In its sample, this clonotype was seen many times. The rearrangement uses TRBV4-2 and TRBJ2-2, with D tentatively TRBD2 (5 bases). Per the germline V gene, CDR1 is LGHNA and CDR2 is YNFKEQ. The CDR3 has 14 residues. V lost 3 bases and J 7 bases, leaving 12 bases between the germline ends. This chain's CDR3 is CASSQPTSFGELFF. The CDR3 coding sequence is TGTGCCAGCAGCCAGCCAACTAGTTTCGGGGAGCTGTTTTTT.

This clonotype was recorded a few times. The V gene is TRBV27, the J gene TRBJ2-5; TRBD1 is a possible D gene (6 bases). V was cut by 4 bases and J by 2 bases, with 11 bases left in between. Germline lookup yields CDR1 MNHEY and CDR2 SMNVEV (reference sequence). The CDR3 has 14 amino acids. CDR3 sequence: CASSSRTDQETQYF. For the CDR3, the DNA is TGTGCCAGCAGTTCTCGGACAGATCAAGAGACCCAGTACTTC.

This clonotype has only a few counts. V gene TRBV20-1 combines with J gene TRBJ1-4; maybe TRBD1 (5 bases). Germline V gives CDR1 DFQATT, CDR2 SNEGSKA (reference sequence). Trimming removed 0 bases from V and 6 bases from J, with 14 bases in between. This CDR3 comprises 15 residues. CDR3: CSARDLRGDHEKLFF. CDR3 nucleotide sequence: TGCAGTGCTAGAGATCTTCGAGGGGATCATGAAAAACTGTTTTTT.

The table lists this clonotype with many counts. In DNA form, the CDR3 reads TGCGCCAGCAGCTTGGTTACCGATAGCTATGAGCAGTTCTTC. Protein sequence: CASSLVTDSYEQFF. The genes are TRBV5-1 and TRBJ2-1; D unresolved. The CDR3 is made up of 14 amino acids. V dropped 0 bases and J dropped 8 bases, with 12 bases sitting between them. Germline V gene lookup returns CDR1 SGHRS and CDR2 YFSETQ.

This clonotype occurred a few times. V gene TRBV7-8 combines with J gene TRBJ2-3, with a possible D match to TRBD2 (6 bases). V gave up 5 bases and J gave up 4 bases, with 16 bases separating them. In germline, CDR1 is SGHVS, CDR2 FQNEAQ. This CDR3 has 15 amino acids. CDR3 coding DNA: TGTGCCAGCAGCCGCTCTAGCGATAGCGCAGATACGCAGTATTTT. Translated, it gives CASSRSSDSADTQYF.

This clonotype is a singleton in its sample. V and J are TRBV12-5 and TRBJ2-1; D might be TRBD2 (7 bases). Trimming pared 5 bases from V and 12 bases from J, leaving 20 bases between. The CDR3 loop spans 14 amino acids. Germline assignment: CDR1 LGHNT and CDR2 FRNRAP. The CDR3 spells CASGMGHLGGVQFF. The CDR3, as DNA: TGTGCTAGTGGTATGGGCCACCTAGGGGGGGTGCAGTTCTTC.

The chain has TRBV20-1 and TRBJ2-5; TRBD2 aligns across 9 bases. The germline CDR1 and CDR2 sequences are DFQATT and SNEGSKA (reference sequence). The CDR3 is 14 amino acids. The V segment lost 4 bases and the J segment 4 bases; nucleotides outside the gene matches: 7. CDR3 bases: TGCAGTGCTACTTTTAGCGGGAGAGGAGAGACCCAGTACTTC. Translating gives CSATFSGRGETQYF.

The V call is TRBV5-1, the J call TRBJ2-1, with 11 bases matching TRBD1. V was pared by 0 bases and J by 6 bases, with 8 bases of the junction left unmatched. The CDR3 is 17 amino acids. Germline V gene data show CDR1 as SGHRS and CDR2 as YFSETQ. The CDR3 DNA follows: TGCGCCAGCAGCTTGGCTCAATCCGGGACAGGGGGCAATGAGCAGTTCTTC. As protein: CASSLAQSGTGGNEQFF.

CDR3: CASSGGTDSTYSNQPQHF. In nucleotides, the CDR3 is TGTGCCAGCAGCGGAGGGACAGACTCAACATATAGCAATCAGCCCCAGCATTTT. V is TRBV11-1 and J is TRBJ1-5; 7 bases are a match to TRBD1. This CDR3 comprises 18 residues. Germline lookup yields CDR1 SGHAT and CDR2 FQDESV (reference sequence). Losses at the gene ends were 5 bases for V and 0 bases for J; bases not matched to a gene: 13.

The DNA for the CDR3 is TGTGCCAGCAGCTTAGTGAGCCCTGGCGACGAGCAGTACTTC. It is translated as CASSLVSPGDEQYF. The chain joins TRBV7-2 to TRBJ2-7; no firm D call. Per the germline V gene, CDR1 is SGHTA and CDR2 is FQGNSA. The CDR3 contains 14 residues. The V end was cut by 1 base, the J end by 5 bases, with 12 bases between.

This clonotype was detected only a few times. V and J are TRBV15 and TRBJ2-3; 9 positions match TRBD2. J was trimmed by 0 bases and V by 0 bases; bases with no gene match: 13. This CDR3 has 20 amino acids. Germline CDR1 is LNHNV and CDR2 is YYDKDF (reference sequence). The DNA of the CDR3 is TGTGCCACCAGCAGAGATTTTTGGCAGTTGACTAGCGGTAGCACAGATACGCAGTATTTT. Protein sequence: CATSRDFWQLTSGSTDTQYF.

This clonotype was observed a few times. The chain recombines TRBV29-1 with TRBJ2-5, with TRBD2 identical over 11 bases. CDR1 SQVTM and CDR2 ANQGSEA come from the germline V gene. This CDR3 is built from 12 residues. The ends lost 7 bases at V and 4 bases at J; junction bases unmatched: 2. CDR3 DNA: TGCAGCGCGGGGACTAGCGGAGAGACCCAGTACTTC. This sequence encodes CSAGTSGETQYF. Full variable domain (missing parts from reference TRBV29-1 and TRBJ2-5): SAVISQKPSRDICQRGTSLTIQCQVDSQVTMMFWYRQQPGQSLTLIATANQGSEATYESGFVIDKFPISRPNLTFSTLTVSNMSPEDSSIYLCSAGTSGETQYFGPGTRLLVL.

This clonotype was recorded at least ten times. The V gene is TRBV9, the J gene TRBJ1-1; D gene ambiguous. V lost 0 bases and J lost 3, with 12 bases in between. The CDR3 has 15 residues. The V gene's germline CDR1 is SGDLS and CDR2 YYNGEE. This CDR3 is CASSVVVGGHTEAFF. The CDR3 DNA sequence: TGTGCCAGCAGCGTAGTTGTAGGCGGGCACACTGAAGCTTTCTTT.